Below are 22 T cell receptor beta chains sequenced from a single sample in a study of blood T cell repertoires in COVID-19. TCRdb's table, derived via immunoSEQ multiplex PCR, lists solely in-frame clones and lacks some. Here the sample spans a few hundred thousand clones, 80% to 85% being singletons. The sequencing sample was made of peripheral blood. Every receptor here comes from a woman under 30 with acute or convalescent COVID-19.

The CDR3 is CASSRTRDRGYEQYF. As DNA, the CDR3 is TGTGCCAGCAGTCGGACCCGGGACAGGGGTTACGAGCAGTACTTC. V usage is TRBV28 and J usage is TRBJ2-7, with TRBD1 matching over 10 bases. Germline-derived CDR1 and CDR2 are MDHEN and SYDVKM. The V gene end was trimmed by 5 bases and the J gene end by 4 bases; junction bases not matched to a gene: 8. CDR3 length equals 15 residues.

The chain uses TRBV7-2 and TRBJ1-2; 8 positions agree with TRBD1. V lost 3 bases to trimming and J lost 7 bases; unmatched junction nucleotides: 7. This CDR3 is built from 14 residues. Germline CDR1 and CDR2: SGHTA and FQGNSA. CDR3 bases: TGTGCCAGCAGCTTGCGACAGGGGTACGGTGGCTACACCTTC. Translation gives CASSLRQGYGGYTF.

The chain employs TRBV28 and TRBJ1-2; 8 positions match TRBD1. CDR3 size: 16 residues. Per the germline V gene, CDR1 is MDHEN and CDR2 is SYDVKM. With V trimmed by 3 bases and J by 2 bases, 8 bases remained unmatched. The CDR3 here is CASSFSAGQGNYGYTF. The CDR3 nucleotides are TGTGCCAGCAGTTTCTCGGCCGGACAGGGAAACTATGGCTACACCTTC.

The CDR3, as DNA: TGTGCCAGCAGTGGGGGACAGGGGGCCCGAGTGGGTAATTCACCCCTCCACTTT. Amino acids: CASSGGQGARVGNSPLHF. This chain uses TRBV6-1 with TRBJ1-6, with TRBD1 identical over 12 bases. The CDR3 length is 18 residues. The V gene end was trimmed by 4 bases and the J gene end by 6 bases; junction bases not matched to a gene: 10. Germline lookup yields CDR1 MNHNS and CDR2 SASEGT.

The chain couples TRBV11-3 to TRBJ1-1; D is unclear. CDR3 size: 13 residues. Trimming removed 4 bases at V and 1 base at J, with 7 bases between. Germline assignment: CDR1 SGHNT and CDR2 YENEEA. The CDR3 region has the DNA TGTGCCAGCAGCTCCCGAGGGAACACTGAAGCTTTCTTT. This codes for CASSSRGNTEAFF.

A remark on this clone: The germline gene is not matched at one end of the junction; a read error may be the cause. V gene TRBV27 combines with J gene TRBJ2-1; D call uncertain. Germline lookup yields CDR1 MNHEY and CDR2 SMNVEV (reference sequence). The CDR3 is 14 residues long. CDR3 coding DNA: TGTGCCAGCAGCTTATGGGCCAGTTACAATGAGCAGTTCTTC. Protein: CASSLWASYNEQFF.

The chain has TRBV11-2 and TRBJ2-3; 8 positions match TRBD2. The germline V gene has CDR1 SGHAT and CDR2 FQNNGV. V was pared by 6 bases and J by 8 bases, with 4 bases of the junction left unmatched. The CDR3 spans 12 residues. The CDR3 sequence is CASRPAGATQYF. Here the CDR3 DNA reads TGTGCCAGCAGACCAGCGGGAGCTACGCAGTATTTT.

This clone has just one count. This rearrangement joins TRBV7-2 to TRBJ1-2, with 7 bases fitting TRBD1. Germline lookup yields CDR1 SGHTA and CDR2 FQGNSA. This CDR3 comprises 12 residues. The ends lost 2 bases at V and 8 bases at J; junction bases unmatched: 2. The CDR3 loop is CASSLIGGGYTF. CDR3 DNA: TGTGCCAGCAGCTTAATAGGGGGCGGCTACACCTTC.

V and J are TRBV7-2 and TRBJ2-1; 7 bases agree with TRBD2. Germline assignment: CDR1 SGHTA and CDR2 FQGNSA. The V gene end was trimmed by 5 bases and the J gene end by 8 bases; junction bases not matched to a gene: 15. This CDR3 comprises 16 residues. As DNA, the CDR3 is TGTGCCAGCAGCCTTACGACTAGCCCGGTAATCGATGAGCAGTTCTTC. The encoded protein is CASSLTTSPVIDEQFF.

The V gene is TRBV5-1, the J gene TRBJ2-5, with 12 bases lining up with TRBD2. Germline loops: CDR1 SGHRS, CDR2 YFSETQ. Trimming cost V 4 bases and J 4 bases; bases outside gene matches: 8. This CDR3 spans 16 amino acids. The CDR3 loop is CASSPGLAGLPETQYF. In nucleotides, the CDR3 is TGCGCCAGCAGCCCCGGACTAGCGGGACTCCCAGAGACCCAGTACTTC.

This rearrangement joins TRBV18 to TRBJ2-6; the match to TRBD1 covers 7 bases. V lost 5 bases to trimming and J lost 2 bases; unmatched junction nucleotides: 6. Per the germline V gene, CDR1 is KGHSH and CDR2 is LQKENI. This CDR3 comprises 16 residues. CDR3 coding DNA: TGTGCCAGCTCAGAGGGACAGATCACTGGGGCCAACGTCCTGACTTTC. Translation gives CASSEGQITGANVLTF.

The chain's CDR3 is CASSYARAWTQYF. The DNA of the CDR3 is TGTGCCAGCAGTTATGCCCGCGCGTGGACCCAGTACTTC. The chain carries TRBV12-3 or TRBV12-4 and TRBJ2-5; D is uncertain. CDR3 size: 13 residues. The V and J ends lost 4 bases and 7 bases respectively, with 13 bases between them.

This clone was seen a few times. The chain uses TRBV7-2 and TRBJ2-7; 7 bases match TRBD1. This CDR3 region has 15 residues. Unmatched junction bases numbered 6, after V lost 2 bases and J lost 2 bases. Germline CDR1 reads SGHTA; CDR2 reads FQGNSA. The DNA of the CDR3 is TGTGCCAGCAGCTTAAGTTCGGGACAGACCTACGAGCAGTACTTC. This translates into CASSLSSGQTYEQYF. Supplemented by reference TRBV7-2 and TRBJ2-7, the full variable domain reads GAGVSQSPSNKVTEKGKDVELRCDPISGHTALYWYRQSLGQGLEFLIYFQGNSAPDKSGLPSDRFSAERTGGSVSTLTIQRTQQEDSAVYLCASSLSSGQTYEQYFGPGTRLTVT.

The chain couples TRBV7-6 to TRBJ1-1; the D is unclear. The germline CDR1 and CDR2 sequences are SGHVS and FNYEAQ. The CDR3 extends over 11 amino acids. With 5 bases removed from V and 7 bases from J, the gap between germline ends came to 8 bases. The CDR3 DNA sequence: TGTGCCAGCAGCCCCGGGATTGAAGCTTTCTTT. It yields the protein CASSPGIEAFF. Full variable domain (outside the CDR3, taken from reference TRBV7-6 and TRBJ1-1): GAGVSQSPRYKVTKRGQDVALRCDPISGHVSLYWYRQALGQGPEFLTYFNYEAQQDKSGLPNDRFSAERPEGSISTLTIQRTEQRDSAMYRCASSPGIEAFFGQGTRLTVV.

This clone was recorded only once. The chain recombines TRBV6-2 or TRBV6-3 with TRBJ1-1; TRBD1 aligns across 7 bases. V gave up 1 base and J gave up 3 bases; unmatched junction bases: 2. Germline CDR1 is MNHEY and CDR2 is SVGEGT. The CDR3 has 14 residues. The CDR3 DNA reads TGTGCCAGCAGTTACTATACAGGGGACACTGAAGCTTTCTTT. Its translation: CASSYYTGDTEAFF.

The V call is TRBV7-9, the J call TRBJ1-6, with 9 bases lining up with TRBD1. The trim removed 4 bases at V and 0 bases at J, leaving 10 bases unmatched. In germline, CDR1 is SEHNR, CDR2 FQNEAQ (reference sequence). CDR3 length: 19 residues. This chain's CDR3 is CASSSTLGQGSSYNSPLHF. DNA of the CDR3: TGTGCCAGCAGCTCAACTCTTGGACAGGGGTCCTCCTATAATTCACCCCTCCACTTT. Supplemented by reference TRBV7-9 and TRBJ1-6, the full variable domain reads DTGVSQNPRHKITKRGQNVTFRCDPISEHNRLYWYRQTLGQGPEFLTYFQNEAQLEKSRLLSDRFSAERPKGSFSTLEIQRTEQGDSAMYLCASSSTLGQGSSYNSPLHFGNGTRLTVT.

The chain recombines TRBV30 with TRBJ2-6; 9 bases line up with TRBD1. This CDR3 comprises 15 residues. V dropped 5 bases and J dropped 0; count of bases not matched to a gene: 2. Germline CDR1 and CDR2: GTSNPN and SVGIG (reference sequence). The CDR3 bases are TGTGCCTGGGACAGGGGGAGCTCTGGGGCCAACGTCCTGACTTTC. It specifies CAWDRGSSGANVLTF.

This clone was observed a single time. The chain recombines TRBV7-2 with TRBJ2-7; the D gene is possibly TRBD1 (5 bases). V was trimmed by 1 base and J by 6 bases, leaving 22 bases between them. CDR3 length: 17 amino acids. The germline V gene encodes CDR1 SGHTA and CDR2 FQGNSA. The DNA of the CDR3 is TGTGCCAGCAGCTTAGAGGGGAAGCGAGGTCTGACTGGCGAGCAGTACTTC. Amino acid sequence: CASSLEGKRGLTGEQYF.

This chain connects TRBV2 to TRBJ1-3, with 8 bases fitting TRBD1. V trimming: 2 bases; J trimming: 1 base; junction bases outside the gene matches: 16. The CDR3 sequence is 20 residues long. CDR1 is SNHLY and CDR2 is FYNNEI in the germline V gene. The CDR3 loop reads CASSERTVFRTGTSGNTIYF. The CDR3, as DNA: TGTGCCAGCAGTGAAAGGACGGTGTTTAGGACAGGGACGTCTGGAAACACCATATATTTT.

CDR3 loop: CASRDNSYEQYF. The CDR3 DNA is TGCGCCAGCCGGGACAACTCCTACGAGCAGTACTTC. This chain connects TRBV5-1 to TRBJ2-7, with D possibly being TRBD1 (6 bases). The germline V gene has CDR1 SGHRS and CDR2 YFSETQ. V was pared by 7 bases and J by 0 bases, with 8 bases between. The CDR3 is made up of 12 amino acids.

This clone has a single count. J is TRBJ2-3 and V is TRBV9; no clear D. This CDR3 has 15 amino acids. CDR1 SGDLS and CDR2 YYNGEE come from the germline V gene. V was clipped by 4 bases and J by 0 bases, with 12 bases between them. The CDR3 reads CASSPFLSSTDTQYF. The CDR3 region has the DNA TGTGCCAGCAGCCCGTTTTTGTCTAGCACAGATACGCAGTATTTT.

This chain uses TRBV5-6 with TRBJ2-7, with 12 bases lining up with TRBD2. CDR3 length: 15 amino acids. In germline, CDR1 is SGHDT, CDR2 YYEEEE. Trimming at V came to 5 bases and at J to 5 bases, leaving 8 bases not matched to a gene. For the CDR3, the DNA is TGTGCCAGCAGTGGACTAGCGGGATCTGTACACGAGCAGTACTTC. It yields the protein CASSGLAGSVHEQYF.